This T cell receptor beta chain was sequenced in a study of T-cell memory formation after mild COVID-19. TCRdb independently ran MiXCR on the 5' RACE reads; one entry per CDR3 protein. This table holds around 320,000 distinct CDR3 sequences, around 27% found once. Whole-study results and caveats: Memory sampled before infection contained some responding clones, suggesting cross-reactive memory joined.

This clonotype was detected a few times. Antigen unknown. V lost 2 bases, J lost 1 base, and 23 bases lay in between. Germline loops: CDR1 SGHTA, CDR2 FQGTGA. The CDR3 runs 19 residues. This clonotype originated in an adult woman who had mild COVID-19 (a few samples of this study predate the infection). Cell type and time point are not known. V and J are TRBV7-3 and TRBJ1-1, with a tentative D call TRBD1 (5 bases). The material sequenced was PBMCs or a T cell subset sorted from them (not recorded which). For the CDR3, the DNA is TGTGCCAGCAGCTTAGGAGGGGAGTTCTCGAGAATAAAGAACACTGAAGCTTTCTTT. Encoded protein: CASSLGGEFSRIKNTEAFF. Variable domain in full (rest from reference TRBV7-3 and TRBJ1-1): GAGVSQTPSNKVTEKGKYVELRCDPISGHTALYWYRQSLGQGPEFLIYFQGTGAADDSGLPNDRFFAVRPEGSVSTLKIQRTERGDSAVYLCASSLGGEFSRIKNTEAFFGQGTRLTVV.